This T cell receptor (beta chain) emerged from a study of blood T cell repertoires in COVID-19. As for the study in general: Samples taken during acute and convalescent COVID-19 were collected in the United States, Italy and Spain. In each case, the material was cDNA or gDNA derived from T cells, B-cell-depleted T cells, or PBMCs.

Germline CDR1 reads SGHRS; CDR2 reads YFSETQ. V lost 4 bases and J 5 bases, leaving 18 bases between the germline ends. This CDR3 has 15 amino acids. Authors' analysis steps: From reference gene primer amplification, estimates of nucleated cell counts were derived. Assay: immunoSEQ multiplex PCR; the TCRdb copy retains only in-frame clones and omits some. V, J and clone size reflect that table, while D and trimming were determined from the DNA. In the table there are approximately 190,000 clones, under 85% of which are singletons. This TCR derives from a woman between 40 and 55 years old with acute or convalescent COVID-19. The chain has TRBV5-1 and TRBJ2-5; TRBD2 is a possible D gene (6 bases). Source material: peripheral blood. CDR3 region: CASSPIPPDYETQYF. CDR3 sequence (DNA): TGCGCCAGCAGCCCCATACCCCCGGACTATGAGACCCAGTACTTC.